The following is a T cell receptor (beta chain) sequence with its context. The data stem from a study of blood T cell repertoires in COVID-19. Across the whole study: The United States, Italy and Spain supplied acute and convalescent COVID-19 samples. PBMCs, B-cell-depleted T cells, or T cells were the source of the cDNA or gDNA that made up the material.

Germline loops: CDR1 MDHEN, CDR2 SYDVKM. This CDR3 region has 17 residues. V was shortened by 5 bases and J by 3 bases, with 22 bases between the two germline ends. In the study's own analysis: Quantification of nucleated cells was approximated via reference gene primer amplification. The repertoire was sequenced with immunoSEQ multiplex PCR; TCRdb's copy has only in-frame clones and lacks some. Clone size and the V and J calls come from that table; the DNA yielded D and trimming. The sample consists of 200,000 to 300,000 clones, approximately 86% of them appearing once. Sample: peripheral blood. The chain uses TRBV28 and TRBJ2-5; D possibly corresponds to TRBD2 (5 bases). This clonotype originated in a man between 35 and 55 years old who had recovered from COVID-19. This CDR3 is CASSPTSPGNPKETQYF. The CDR3 bases are TGTGCCAGCAGTCCAACTTCACCCGGGAACCCGAAAGAGACCCAGTACTTC.